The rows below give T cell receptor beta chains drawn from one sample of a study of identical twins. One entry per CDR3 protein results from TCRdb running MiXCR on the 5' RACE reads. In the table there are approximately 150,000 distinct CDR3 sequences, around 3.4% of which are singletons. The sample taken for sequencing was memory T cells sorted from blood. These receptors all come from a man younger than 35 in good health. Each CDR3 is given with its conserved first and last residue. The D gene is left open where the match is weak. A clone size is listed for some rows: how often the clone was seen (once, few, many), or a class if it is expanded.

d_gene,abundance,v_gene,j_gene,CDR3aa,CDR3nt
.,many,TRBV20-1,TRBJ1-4,CSARQAVEKLFF,TGCAGTGCTAGGCAGGCCGTTGAAAAACTGTTTTTT
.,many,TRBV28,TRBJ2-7,CASSLSSARGILYF,TGTGCCAGCAGTTTATCGTCGGCAAGGGGCATTCTTTACTTC
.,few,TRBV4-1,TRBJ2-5,CASSPTGGGWQETQYF,TGCGCCAGCAGCCCGACGGGGGGCGGGTGGCAAGAGACCCAGTACTTC
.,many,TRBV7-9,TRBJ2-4,CASSLGLTGAGENIQYF,TGTGCCAGCAGCTTAGGTCTCACGGGAGCAGGTGAAAACATTCAGTACTTC
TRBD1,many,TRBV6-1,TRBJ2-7,CASSAGQGGSYEQYF,TGTGCCAGCAGTGCCGGACAGGGCGGCTCCTACGAGCAGTACTTC
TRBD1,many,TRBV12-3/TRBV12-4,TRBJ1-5,CASTLGQFSHSNQPQHF,TGTGCCAGCACCTTGGGACAGTTCTCCCATAGCAATCAGCCCCAGCATTTT
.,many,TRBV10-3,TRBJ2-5,CAISFSVQETQYF,TGTGCCATCAGTTTCTCGGTCCAAGAGACCCAGTACTTC
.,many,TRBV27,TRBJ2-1,CASRTPGHDNEQFF,TGTGCCAGCCGGACGCCGGGGCACGACAATGAGCAGTTCTTC
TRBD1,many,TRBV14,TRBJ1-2,CASSLGTAGYTF,TGTGCCAGCAGCCTTGGGACAGCAGGCTACACCTTC
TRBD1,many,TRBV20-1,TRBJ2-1,CSAARDSGNNEQFF,TGCAGTGCTGCCCGGGACAGTGGAAACAATGAGCAGTTCTTC
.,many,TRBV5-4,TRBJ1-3,CASSSGPWGLENTIYF,TGTGCCAGCAGCTCCGGTCCCTGGGGATTGGAAAACACCATATATTTT
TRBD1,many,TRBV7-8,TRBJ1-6,CASSFRTGGNSPLHF,TGTGCCAGCAGCTTCCGGACAGGGGGGAATTCACCCCTCCACTTT
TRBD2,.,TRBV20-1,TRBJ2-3,CSARDHGTSGRPRTDTQYF,TGCAGTGCTAGAGATCATGGGACTAGCGGGAGACCCCGCACAGATACGCAGTATTTT
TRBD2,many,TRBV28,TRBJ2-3,CASGTSGNTDTQYF,TGTGCCAGCGGGACTAGCGGGAATACAGATACGCAGTATTTT
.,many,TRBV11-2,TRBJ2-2,CASSFGLANTGELFF,TGTGCCAGCAGCTTTGGTCTCGCGAACACCGGGGAGCTGTTTTTT
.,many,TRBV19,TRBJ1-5,CASTTGGSNQPQHF,TGTGCCAGTACCACGGGGGGTAGCAATCAGCCCCAGCATTTT
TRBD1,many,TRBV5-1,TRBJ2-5,CASSYSGTGKETQYF,TGCGCCAGCAGTTATTCCGGGACAGGGAAAGAGACCCAGTACTTC
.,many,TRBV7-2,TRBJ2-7,CASSRDGASYEQYF,TGTGCCAGCAGCCGAGACGGGGCCTCCTACGAGCAGTACTTC
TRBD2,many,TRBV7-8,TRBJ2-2,CASSSSTSGRNTGELFF,TGTGCCAGCAGCTCTTCGACTAGCGGGCGGAACACCGGGGAGCTGTTTTTT
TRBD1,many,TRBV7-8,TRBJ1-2,CASSPRQGAEYGYTF,TGTGCCAGCAGCCCAAGGCAGGGGGCCGAATATGGCTACACCTTC